These 10 T cell receptor beta chains were sequenced from one sample in a study of human T cells and chemical hapten exposure. One entry per CDR3 protein results from TCRdb running MiXCR on the RACE reads. Here the sample spans tens of thousands of distinct CDR3 sequences, roughly an eighth being singletons. Specified time point: patch test 3, about 24 weeks after DPC sensitization. Regarding treatment: therapeutic diphenylcyclopropenone sensitization with weekly scalp DPC. Material: whole blood, obtained in connection with sensitization to the hapten diphenylcyclopropenone (DPC). These receptors all stem from a man aged 25-40 years with alopecia areata. Some clones in this sample may be carry-over from other donors' samples.

This clonotype came up a few times. This sequence joins TRBV6-6 and TRBJ1-4; 7 nucleotides line up with TRBD1. Trimming at V came to 4 bases and at J to 10 bases, leaving 6 bases not matched to a gene. This CDR3 has 13 amino acids. The V gene's germline CDR1 is MNHNY and CDR2 SVGAGI (reference sequence). In DNA form, the CDR3 reads TGTGCCAGCAGTTTGACACAGGGGCGAAAACTGTTTTTT. Protein sequence: CASSLTQGRKLFF.

This clonotype appeared a single time. The CDR3 loop reads CASSPGQGSTEAFF. The CDR3 nucleotides read TGTGCCAGCAGCCCGGGACAGGGAAGCACTGAAGCTTTCTTT. The V gene is TRBV28, the J gene TRBJ1-1; 9 bases are shared with TRBD1. The V and J ends lost 6 bases and 4 bases, in that order; junction bases with no gene match: 6. Germline V gene data show CDR1 as MDHEN and CDR2 as SYDVKM. The CDR3 has 14 residues.

This clonotype was picked up many times. The J gene is TRBJ1-5, the V gene TRBV4-2; TRBD1 agrees at 7 bases. Trimming removed 4 bases from V and 5 bases from J; junction bases left unmatched: 8. CDR3 length equals 15 residues. Germline lookup yields CDR1 LGHNA and CDR2 YNFKEQ. Here the CDR3 reads CASSRTGARDQPQHF. The CDR3 DNA sequence: TGTGCCAGCAGCCGAACAGGGGCAAGGGATCAGCCCCAGCATTTT.

Comments on this clonotype: One end of the junction is discordant with germline, which a read error may explain. The V gene is TRBV27, the J gene TRBJ1-5, with 9 bases fitting TRBD1. CDR3 length: 19 amino acids. Germline V gene sequence: CDR1 MNHEY, CDR2 SMNVEV (reference sequence). DNA for the CDR3: TGTGCCAGCAGTCCTGACAGGGGGAGGGGGACGTATAGCAATCAGCCCCAGAATTTT. Encoded protein: CASSPDRGRGTYSNQPQNF.

This chain connects TRBV7-9 to TRBJ2-1; possibly TRBD1 for D (6 bases). The germline V gene has CDR1 SEHNR and CDR2 FQNEAQ (reference sequence). Trimming took off 6 bases at V and 5 bases at J, with 14 bases between the two ends. The CDR3 has 14 amino acids. The CDR3 DNA is TGTGCCAGCAGTAAACCCACAGGGAACAATGAGCAGTTCTTC. Protein sequence: CASSKPTGNNEQFF.

The chain carries TRBV29-1 and TRBJ2-5; D possibly uses TRBD1 or TRBD2 (5 bases each). Between the trimmed V and J ends, which lost 8 bases and 5 bases, there was a span of 12 bases. CDR3 length: 11 residues. Germline V gene lookup returns CDR1 SQVTM and CDR2 ANQGSEA. CDR3 bases: TGCAGCATGCAGGGACCGGAGACCCAGTACTTC. The encoded protein is CSMQGPETQYF.

This clonotype was seen a single time. The rearrangement joins TRBV20-1 to TRBJ1-1, with 7 bases fitting TRBD1. Germline lookup yields CDR1 DFQATT and CDR2 SNEGSKA (reference sequence). V trimming: 8 bases; J trimming: 3 bases; junction bases outside the gene matches: 12. The CDR3 is 14 amino acids. Here the CDR3 DNA reads TGCAGTAATCTCGGGACAGTCGTGCACACTGAAGCTTTCTTT. The encoded protein is CSNLGTVVHTEAFF.

The table lists this clonotype with a few counts. This rearrangement joins TRBV5-1 to TRBJ2-5, with TRBD2 identical over 11 bases. The CDR3 extends over 14 amino acids. CDR1 and CDR2 (germline): SGHRS, YFSETQ. The V gene end was trimmed by 3 bases and the J gene end by 9 bases; junction bases not matched to a gene: 7. This CDR3 reads CASSSTSGDNAQYF. CDR3 bases: TGCGCCAGCAGCTCGACTAGCGGGGACAATGCCCAGTACTTC.

The chain couples TRBV7-2 to TRBJ1-6; 10 nucleotides match TRBD1. CDR3 length equals 18 residues. V trimming: 1 base; J trimming: 0 bases; junction bases outside the gene matches: 3. CDR1 and CDR2 (germline): SGHTA, FQGNSA. The chain's CDR3 is CASSLETGGLSYNSPLHF. The CDR3 nucleotides are TGTGCCAGCAGCTTAGAGACAGGGGGCCTCTCCTATAATTCACCCCTCCACTTT.

The J gene is TRBJ2-5, the V gene TRBV2; perhaps TRBD1 as D (6 bases). V lost 5 bases, J lost 1 base, and 11 bases lay in between. The CDR3 extends over 14 amino acids. Germline CDR1 and CDR2: SNHLY and FYNNEI. CDR3 nucleotide sequence: TGTGCCAGCAGTACTCAGGGGATCCAAGAGACCCAGTACTTC. Encoded protein: CASSTQGIQETQYF.